This T cell receptor (beta chain) is from a study of cytomegalovirus exposure and HLA in healthy donors. This clone has just a few counts. Vbeta (60) and Jbeta (13) primers were used in the PCR. The method was immunoSEQ multiplex PCR; TCRdb's version includes in-frame clones alone and lacks a portion of them. The data hold some 170,000 clones, with about 9.4% observed a single time. This TCR was sampled from a woman between 25 and 40 years old in good health and CMV-seropositive. Sequences were obtained from PBMCs.

CDR3 in DNA: TGTGCCAGCAGTTTATTAACAGGGGTGGAAGCTTTCTTT. The encoded protein is CASSLLTGVEAFF. This chain links TRBV27 with TRBJ1-1, with 7 bases that match TRBD1. The CDR3 sequence is 13 residues long. Trimming cost V 1 base and J 8 bases; bases outside gene matches: 4. Germline V gene sequence: CDR1 MNHEY, CDR2 SMNVEV (reference sequence).